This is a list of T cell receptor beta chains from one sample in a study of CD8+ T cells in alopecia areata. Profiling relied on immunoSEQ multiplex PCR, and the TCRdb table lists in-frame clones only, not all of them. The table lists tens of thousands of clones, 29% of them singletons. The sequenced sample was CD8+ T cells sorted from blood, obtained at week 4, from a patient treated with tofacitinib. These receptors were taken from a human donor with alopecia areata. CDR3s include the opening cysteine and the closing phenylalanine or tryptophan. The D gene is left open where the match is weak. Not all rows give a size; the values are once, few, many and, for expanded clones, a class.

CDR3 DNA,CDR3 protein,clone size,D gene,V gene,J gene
TGTGCCAGCAGCTTGCTCCTGAGCTCTGGGGCCAACGTCCTGACTTTC,CASSLLLSSGANVLTF,.,.,TRBV5-6,TRBJ2-6
TGTGCCAGCAGTGGGGTTGGGGACGGCTACACCTTC,CASSGVGDGYTF,few,.,TRBV25-1,TRBJ1-2
TGTGCCTGGAGTGTAGGGGGCGGCTACAATGAGCAGTTCTTC,CAWSVGGGYNEQFF,.,TRBD1,TRBV30,TRBJ2-1
TGTGCCAGCAGTTTACTAGCGGGGCAAGAGACCCAGTACTTC,CASSLLAGQETQYF,.,TRBD2,TRBV27,TRBJ2-5
TGTGCCTGGGGGCCAGCTCCTAGCGAAAGGAGGACCGGGGAGCTGTTTTTT,CAWGPAPSERRTGELFF,.,.,TRBV30,TRBJ2-2
TGCAGCGTGGTGGGGACAGCCTACGAGCAGTACTTC,CSVVGTAYEQYF,.,TRBD1,TRBV29-1,TRBJ2-7
TGTGCCAGCAGTTACTCGAGGGCCGGGGGAGAGACCCAGTACTTC,CASSYSRAGGETQYF,few,.,TRBV6-5,TRBJ2-5
TGTGCCAGCAGTTCCCGACTCGTCGGCGAGCAGTACTTC,CASSSRLVGEQYF,.,.,TRBV28,TRBJ2-7
TGTGCCAGCAGCTTAGAGGGACAGGGAATCTACGAGCAGTACTTC,CASSLEGQGIYEQYF,few,TRBD1,TRBV13,TRBJ2-7
TGTGCCTGGAGTGTTGTAGTCAGCCACTACGAGCAGTACTTC,CAWSVVVSHYEQYF,.,.,TRBV30,TRBJ2-7
TGTGCCAGCAGCTTACCCGGGGGAACCTACGAGCAGTACTTC,CASSLPGGTYEQYF,.,.,TRBV11-2,TRBJ2-7
TGTGCTCGTAGCACAGATACGCAGTATTTT,CARSTDTQYF,.,.,TRBV18,TRBJ2-3
TGTGCCAGCAGCCGGTTCGGGACAGATAGGCAAGAGACCCAGTACTTC,CASSRFGTDRQETQYF,few,TRBD1,TRBV14,TRBJ2-5
TGCGCCAGCCGGGACTTTGAGGAGACCCAGTACTTC,CASRDFEETQYF,.,.,TRBV5-1,TRBJ2-5
TGTGCCAGCAGCTTAGCGGGGACACTGGAGACCCAGTACTTC,CASSLAGTLETQYF,few,.,TRBV7-2,TRBJ2-5
TGTGCCAGCAGTAGCGGGACTAGCACAGATACGCAGTATTTT,CASSSGTSTDTQYF,.,TRBD2,TRBV2,TRBJ2-3
TGCAGCGTTTGGAGCGAGCGAGAGTACCAAGAGACCCAGTACTTC,CSVWSEREYQETQYF,.,.,TRBV29-1,TRBJ2-5
TGTGCCAGCAGTTACGGGACAGTTTACGAGCAGTACTTC,CASSYGTVYEQYF,.,TRBD1,TRBV6-5,TRBJ2-7
TGCAGCGTCGAGAGGGCCTACGAGCAGTACTTC,CSVERAYEQYF,few,.,TRBV29-1,TRBJ2-7
TGCGCCAGCAGCGCGGCCCGGGACAGAGCCACCTACGAGCAGTACTTC,CASSAARDRATYEQYF,.,TRBD1,TRBV5-1,TRBJ2-7
TGCAGCGTTGCGGGACTAGCGGGCGTCAATGAGCAGTTCTTC,CSVAGLAGVNEQFF,.,TRBD2,TRBV29-1,TRBJ2-1
TGCGCCAGCAGCCAAGAGGCCGTATCCTACAATGAGCAGTTCTTC,CASSQEAVSYNEQFF,few,.,TRBV4-1,TRBJ2-1
TGTGCCAGCAGCTTAGCGGGCCGGGGCTACAATGAGCAGTTCTTC,CASSLAGRGYNEQFF,.,.,TRBV7-2,TRBJ2-1
TGCGCCAGCAGCCCTAGTCAGGGGGCCGACGAGCAGTACTTC,CASSPSQGADEQYF,many,TRBD1,TRBV4-1,TRBJ2-7
TGTGCCAGCAGCACCTCCGGGACAGGGAATCAGCCCCAGCATTTT,CASSTSGTGNQPQHF,.,TRBD1,TRBV9,TRBJ1-5
TGTGCCAGCAGCCCGTTGAATGAAGCTTTCTTT,CASSPLNEAFF,.,.,TRBV7-9,TRBJ1-1
TGCAGCGTTGAAGGGACAGGGGGGCCTGGGGCCAACGTCCTGACTTTC,CSVEGTGGPGANVLTF,few,TRBD1,TRBV29-1,TRBJ2-6
TGCGCCAGCAGCCAAGGACTAGCAGATTACAATGAGCAGTTCTTC,CASSQGLADYNEQFF,few,TRBD2,TRBV4-1,TRBJ2-1
TGTGCCAGCAGCGACCGGGACGGAGCTTACTATGGCTACACCTTC,CASSDRDGAYYGYTF,.,.,TRBV7-6,TRBJ1-2
TGCGCCAGCAGTGGAGGACTAGTCTACAATGAGCAGTTCTTC,CASSGGLVYNEQFF,medium-sized,TRBD2,TRBV10-2,TRBJ2-1
TGTGCCTGGAGTCAGGGCGGGGGCGCGACCTTC,CAWSQGGGATF,.,.,TRBV30,TRBJ1-2
TGTGCCAGCAGCTTAAGAGGGGTGTCGACCCAGTACTTC,CASSLRGVSTQYF,few,.,TRBV7-8,TRBJ2-5
TGTGCCAGCAGCTTAACGGGACCTTCCGGGGAGCTGTTTTTT,CASSLTGPSGELFF,.,.,TRBV7-3,TRBJ2-2
TGTGCCAGCAGCTTAGGAGGGACAGGAGCAGATACGCAGTATTTT,CASSLGGTGADTQYF,few,TRBD1,TRBV7-9,TRBJ2-3
TGTGCCAGCAGCGGCCTAAGGACAGATACGCAGTATTTT,CASSGLRTDTQYF,.,.,TRBV9,TRBJ2-3
TGTGCCAGCAGTGAGCCCGTTTACAATGAGCAGTTCTTC,CASSEPVYNEQFF,.,.,TRBV6-1,TRBJ2-1
TGCGCCAGCAGCCATCCAGGACAGGGAGACACTGAAGCTTTCTTT,CASSHPGQGDTEAFF,few,TRBD1,TRBV4-1,TRBJ1-1
TGCAGCGTTGTAGGACTAGCGGGAGACAATGAGCAGTTCTTC,CSVVGLAGDNEQFF,.,TRBD2,TRBV29-1,TRBJ2-1
TGTGCCAGCAGCTTAGCTCATACTGTCCTCTACGAGCAGTACTTC,CASSLAHTVLYEQYF,.,.,TRBV11-2,TRBJ2-7
TGTGCCAGCAGGGCAGCGGGAGCGCCTTCCTACGAGCAGTACTTC,CASRAAGAPSYEQYF,few,TRBD2,TRBV5-6,TRBJ2-7
TGTGCCAGCAGCTTCTGGGGGAGCTACAATGAGCAGTTCTTC,CASSFWGSYNEQFF,large,.,TRBV11-1,TRBJ2-1
TGCAGCGCCAACCAGGGCCAAGAGACCCAGTACTTC,CSANQGQETQYF,.,.,TRBV29-1,TRBJ2-5
TGTGCCAGCAGCTTAGGTTCAGATACGCAGTATTTT,CASSLGSDTQYF,.,.,TRBV13,TRBJ2-3
TGCAGCGTTCCAACTTCCTCTGGGGCTTTCTTT,CSVPTSSGAFF,few,.,TRBV29-1,TRBJ1-1
TGTGCCAGCATCGACTCCGGGGCCACTGAAGCTTTCTTT,CASIDSGATEAFF,few,.,TRBV7-2,TRBJ1-1
TGTGCCAGCAGTAGTACTAGATTTCATGAGCAGTTCTTC,CASSSTRFHEQFF,many,.,TRBV7-9,TRBJ2-1